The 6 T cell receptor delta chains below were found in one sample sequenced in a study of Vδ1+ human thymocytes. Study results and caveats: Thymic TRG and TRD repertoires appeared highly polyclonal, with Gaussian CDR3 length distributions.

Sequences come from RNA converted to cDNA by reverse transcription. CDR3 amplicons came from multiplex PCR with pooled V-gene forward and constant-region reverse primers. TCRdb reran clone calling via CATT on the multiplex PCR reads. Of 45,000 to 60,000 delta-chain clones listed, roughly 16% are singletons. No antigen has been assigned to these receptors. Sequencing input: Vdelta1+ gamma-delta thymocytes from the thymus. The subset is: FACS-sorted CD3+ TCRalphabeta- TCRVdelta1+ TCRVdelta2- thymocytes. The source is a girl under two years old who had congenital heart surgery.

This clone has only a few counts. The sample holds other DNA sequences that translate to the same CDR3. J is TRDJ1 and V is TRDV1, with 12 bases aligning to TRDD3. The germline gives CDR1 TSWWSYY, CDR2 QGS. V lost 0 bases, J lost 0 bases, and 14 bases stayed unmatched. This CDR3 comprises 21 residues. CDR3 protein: CALGELGILGDTPTYTDKLIF. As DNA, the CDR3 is TGTGCTCTTGGGGAACTGGGAATACTGGGGGATACCCCAACGTACACCGATAAACTCATCTTT.

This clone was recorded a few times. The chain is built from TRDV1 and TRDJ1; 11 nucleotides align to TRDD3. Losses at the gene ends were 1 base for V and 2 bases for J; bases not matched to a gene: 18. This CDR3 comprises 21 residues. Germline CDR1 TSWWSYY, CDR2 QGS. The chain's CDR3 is CALGEPPQLWGIRKRTDKLIF. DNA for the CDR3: TGTGCTCTTGGGGAACCCCCTCAGTTGTGGGGGATACGCAAGAGGACCGATAAACTCATCTTT.

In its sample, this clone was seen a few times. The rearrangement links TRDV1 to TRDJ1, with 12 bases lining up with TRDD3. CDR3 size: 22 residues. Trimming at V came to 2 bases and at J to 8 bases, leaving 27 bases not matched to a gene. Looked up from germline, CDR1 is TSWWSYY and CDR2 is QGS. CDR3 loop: CALGENHSFPSYWGILFGKLIF. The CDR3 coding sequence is TGTGCTCTTGGGGAAAACCATTCTTTCCCCTCGTACTGGGGGATACTTTTTGGAAAACTCATCTTT.

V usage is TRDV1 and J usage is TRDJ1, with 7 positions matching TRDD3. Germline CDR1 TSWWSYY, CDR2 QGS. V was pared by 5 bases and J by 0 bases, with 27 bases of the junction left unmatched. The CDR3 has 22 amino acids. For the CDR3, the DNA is TGTGCTCTTGGGATCCTCGGTGCCCCCCGAGGGCTGGGGGTCCATCACACCGATAAACTCATCTTT. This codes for CALGILGAPRGLGVHHTDKLIF.

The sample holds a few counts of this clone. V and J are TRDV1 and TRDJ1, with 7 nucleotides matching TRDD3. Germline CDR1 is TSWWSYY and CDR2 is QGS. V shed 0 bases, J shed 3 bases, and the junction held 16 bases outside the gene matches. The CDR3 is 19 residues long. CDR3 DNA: TGTGCTCTTGGGGAACTCGGAGGCGGGGGATCCTTACTCGCCGATAAACTCATCTTT. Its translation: CALGELGGGGSLLADKLIF.

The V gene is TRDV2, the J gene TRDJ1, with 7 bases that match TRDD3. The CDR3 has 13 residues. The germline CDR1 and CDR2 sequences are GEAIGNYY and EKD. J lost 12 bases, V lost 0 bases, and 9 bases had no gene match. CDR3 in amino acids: CACDTDWGTSFIF. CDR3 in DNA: TGTGCCTGTGACACCGACTGGGGTACGAGTTTCATCTTT.